This TCR beta chain emerged from a study of PD-L1 blockade in urothelial cancer. Produced via immunoSEQ multiplex PCR; TCRdb's table is partial and in-frame only. The sample lists 58,000 or so clones; 65% to 90% were seen once. Time point of the sample: pretreatment peripheral blood. The sequenced sample was PBMCs, obtained around atezolizumab (anti-PD-L1) treatment. The TCR comes from a man in his sixties or seventies with urothelial cancer.

The CDR3 region is CASSGPRDRGTEAFF. The CDR3 DNA is TGTGCCAGCAGCGGCCCCCGGGACAGGGGGACTGAAGCTTTCTTT. The V call is TRBV5-4, the J call TRBJ1-1; 11 bases align to TRBD1. CDR3 length: 15 amino acids. J lost 5 bases, V lost 4 bases, and 7 bases had no gene match. Per germline, CDR1 SGHNT and CDR2 YYREEE (reference sequence).